The source of this T cell receptor (beta chain) is a study of T cell responses to AZD1222 COVID-19 vaccine. The CDR3 runs 13 residues. After removal of 11 bases from V and 5 bases from J, the junction contained 9 bases not matched to a gene. Germline CDR1 MNHEY, CDR2 SVGAGI. Sequencing used immunoSEQ multiplex PCR; TCRdb keeps in-frame clones, though not all of them. The sample has more than 150,000 clones, 85% to 95% seen once. Second-dose timings of about 4 or about 12 weeks were pooled. As regards this clone: Antigen specificity is unknown.

Study-wide points: Donors were chiefly white British, with a greater number of females, and clonal diversity was perhaps underestimated. Within unmutated variant regions lay the reported targets of nearly half of spike-specific TCRs.

Sequenced here: peripheral blood, sampled 28 days after the second AZD1222 dose. V gene TRBV6-5 combines with J gene TRBJ1-1; TRBD1 matches 9 bases. The sequence was collected from an adult who received the AZD1222 COVID-19 vaccine. This CDR3 reads CAGQQGARTEAFF. CDR3 sequence (DNA): TGTGCCGGGCAACAGGGGGCAAGGACTGAAGCTTTCTTT.